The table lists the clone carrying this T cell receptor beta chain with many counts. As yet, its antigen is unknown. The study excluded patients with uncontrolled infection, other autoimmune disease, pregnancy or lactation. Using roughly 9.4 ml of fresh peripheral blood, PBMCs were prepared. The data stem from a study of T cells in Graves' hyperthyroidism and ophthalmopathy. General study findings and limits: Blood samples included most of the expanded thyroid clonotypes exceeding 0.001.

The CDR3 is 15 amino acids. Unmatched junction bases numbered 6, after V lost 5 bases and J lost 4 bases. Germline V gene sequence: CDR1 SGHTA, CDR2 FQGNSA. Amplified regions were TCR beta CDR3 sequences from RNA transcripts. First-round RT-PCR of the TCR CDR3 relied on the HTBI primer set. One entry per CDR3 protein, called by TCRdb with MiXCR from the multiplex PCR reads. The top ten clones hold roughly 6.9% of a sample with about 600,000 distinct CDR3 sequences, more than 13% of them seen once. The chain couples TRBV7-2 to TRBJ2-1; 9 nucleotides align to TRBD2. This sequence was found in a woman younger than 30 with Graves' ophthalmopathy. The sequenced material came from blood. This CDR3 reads CASSPGTSLYNEQFF. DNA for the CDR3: TGTGCCAGCAGCCCCGGGACTAGCCTTTACAATGAGCAGTTCTTC. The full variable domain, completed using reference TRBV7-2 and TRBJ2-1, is GAGVSQSPSNKVTEKGKDVELRCDPISGHTALYWYRQSLGQGLEFLIYFQGNSAPDKSGLPSDRFSAERTGGSVSTLTIQRTQQEDSAVYLCASSPGTSLYNEQFFGPGTRLTVL.